This T cell receptor beta chain was sequenced in a study of blood T cell repertoires in COVID-19. Profiled with immunoSEQ multiplex PCR; TCRdb holds only in-frame clones, not every one. The sample lists about 140,000 clones; roughly four fifths were seen once. Sequencing input: peripheral blood. The sequence was collected from a woman between 45 and 60 years old with active or convalescent COVID-19.

CDR3 coding DNA: TGTGCCAGCAGTTACTCGGACAGCTCCTATAATTCACCCCTCCACTTT. This codes for CASSYSDSSYNSPLHF. The chain uses TRBV6-5 and TRBJ1-6, with D maybe TRBD1 (6 bases). The CDR3 length is 16 residues. Trimming left V 0 bases short and J 0 bases short, with 6 bases between. CDR1 is MNHEY and CDR2 is SVGAGI in the germline V gene.